The entry below describes one T cell receptor beta chain. The data originate from a study of blood T cell repertoires in COVID-19. TCRdb's copy holds only in-frame clones and misses some; the assay was immunoSEQ multiplex PCR. The sample yields 300,000 to 500,000 clones, roughly 90% seen once. The sample consisted of PBMCs or T cells enriched from blood (not recorded which). The receptor's source is a woman in her 30s with acute COVID-19.

The CDR3 DNA reads TGTGCCAGTAGTATGAGGACAGGGACCTCTGGAAACACCATATATTTT. It is translated as CASSMRTGTSGNTIYF. The chain uses TRBV19 and TRBJ1-3; 8 bases map to TRBD1. Germline V gene data show CDR1 as LNHDA and CDR2 as SQIVND (reference sequence). The CDR3 covers 16 residues. The V gene end was trimmed by 3 bases and the J gene end by 0 bases; junction bases not matched to a gene: 4.